These 24 T cell receptor beta chains were all obtained from the same sample, sequenced in a study of yellow fever vaccine responses in identical twins. TCRdb analysed the RT-PCR reads with MiXCR anew, one entry per CDR3 protein. The sample has about a thousand distinct CDR3 sequences; 80% to 85% are singletons. Sequenced material: T cells from blood (PBMCs), unsorted or a sorted subset (not recorded which), taken before or after yellow fever vaccination (not recorded which). All receptors derive from a female donor who received the yellow fever vaccine.

This clonotype is categorized as large. For the CDR3, the DNA is TGCGCCAGCAGCCAAGATCTAGGGGGGCCCACAGATACGCAGTATTTT. Amino acid sequence: CASSQDLGGPTDTQYF. The chain combines TRBV4-3 with TRBJ2-3, with D perhaps being TRBD1 or TRBD2 (6 bases each). CDR3 length: 16 amino acids. Germline V gene data show CDR1 as LGHNA and CDR2 as YSLEER. The V end lost 0 bases, the J end lost 2 bases, and 12 bases lay between the germline ends.

This chain links TRBV11-2 with TRBJ1-3; no definite D call. Germline assignment: CDR1 SGHAT and CDR2 FQNNGV. This CDR3 region has 15 residues. Trimming took off 0 bases at V and 0 bases at J, with 6 bases between the two ends. The CDR3 spells CASSLDSFSGNTIYF. DNA of the CDR3: TGTGCCAGCAGCTTAGACAGTTTCTCTGGAAACACCATATATTTT.

The V and J genes are TRBV6-1 and TRBJ1-2; 10 bases fit TRBD1. V was pared by 7 bases and J by 7 bases, with 15 bases of the junction left unmatched. This CDR3 comprises 16 residues. Germline V gene sequence: CDR1 MNHNS, CDR2 SASEGT. This chain's CDR3 is CASISRTGTGDFGYTF. CDR3 nucleotides: TGTGCCAGCATCTCCCGCACCGGGACAGGGGATTTTGGCTACACCTTC.

The gene calls are TRBV10-3 and TRBJ1-2; TRBD1 is a possible D gene (5 bases). Germline values: CDR1 ENHRY, CDR2 SYGVKD. CDR3 length: 13 residues. V lost 2 bases and J lost 4, with 8 bases in between. In nucleotides, the CDR3 is TGTGCCATCAGTGAGCGAGACAGCTATGGCTACACCTTC. Its protein is CAISERDSYGYTF.

J is TRBJ2-3 and V is TRBV7-9, with 9 bases that match TRBD2. Germline trimming cut 11 bases from V and 3 bases from J; bases unmatched to any gene: 9. CDR1 is SEHNR, CDR2 FQNEAQ, per germline (reference sequence). This CDR3 has 14 residues. This chain's CDR3 is CALWLAGRTDTQYF. The CDR3 DNA reads as TGTGCCCTTTGGCTAGCGGGGAGGACAGATACGCAGTATTTT.

J is TRBJ2-7 and V is TRBV4-2; no firm D call. Looked up from germline, CDR1 is LGHNA and CDR2 is YNFKEQ. The CDR3 is 13 amino acids. With 2 bases removed from V and 3 bases from J, the gap between germline ends came to 8 bases. The CDR3 here is CASSQPADYEQYF. The DNA of the CDR3 is TGTGCCAGCAGCCAACCCGCCGACTACGAGCAGTACTTC.

CDR3 nucleotide sequence: TGTGCCAGCAGCCCAGAGACAAGCCGCAGGAACACCATATATTTT. Amino acid sequence: CASSPETSRRNTIYF. The chain has TRBV4-2 and TRBJ1-3; D gene uncertain. CDR1 is LGHNA, CDR2 YNFKEQ, per germline. The CDR3 is made up of 15 amino acids. The germline V and J ends were trimmed by 4 bases and 7 bases, with 17 bases remaining between them.

The rearrangement links TRBV15 to TRBJ2-5, with TRBD2 as a possible D gene (6 bases). V gave up 5 bases and J gave up 5 bases, with 18 bases separating them. This CDR3 is 15 amino acids long. The germline V gene encodes CDR1 LNHNV and CDR2 YYDKDF (reference sequence). The chain's CDR3 is CATSGEASTRETQYF. DNA for the CDR3: TGTGCCACCAGCGGGGAGGCGTCTACTAGGGAGACCCAGTACTTC. Looking up the rest from reference TRBV15 and TRBJ2-5 gives the full variable domain: DAMVIQNPRYQVTQFGKPVTLSCSQTLNHNVMYWYQQKSSQAPKLLFHYYDKDFNNEADTPDNFQSRRPNTSFCFLDIRSPGLGDTAMYLCATSGEASTRETQYFGPGTRLLVL.

The chain couples TRBV5-1 to TRBJ2-1; TRBD2 aligns across 9 bases. This CDR3 has 15 residues. V dropped 0 bases and J dropped 6; count of bases not matched to a gene: 4. The V gene's germline CDR1 is SGHRS and CDR2 YFSETQ. CDR3 coding DNA: TGCGCCAGCAGCTTGGGCGGGAGGGCCGGCAATGAGCAGTTCTTC. This codes for CASSLGGRAGNEQFF.

V gene TRBV4-3 combines with J gene TRBJ2-7; D tentatively fits TRBD1 or TRBD2 (5 bases each). This CDR3 has 15 amino acids. The germline V and J ends were trimmed by 1 base and 0 bases, with 10 bases remaining between them. Looked up from germline, CDR1 is LGHNA and CDR2 is YSLEER. The CDR3 here is CASSQVAGTSYEQYF. The CDR3 nucleotides read TGCGCCAGCAGCCAAGTGGCTGGGACCTCCTACGAGCAGTACTTC.

The V and J genes are TRBV12-3 or TRBV12-4 and TRBJ2-7; the match to TRBD2 covers 10 bases. The CDR3 sequence is 16 residues long. The J segment lost 3 bases and the V segment lost 5 bases, leaving 10 bases of the junction unmatched. The CDR3 loop reads CASSLGLAGAYYEQYF. In DNA form, the CDR3 reads TGTGCCAGCAGTCTAGGGCTAGCGGGGGCGTACTACGAGCAGTACTTC.

The rearrangement joins TRBV2 to TRBJ2-1; D is possibly TRBD2 (7 bases). V dropped 5 bases and J dropped 6 bases, with 17 bases sitting between them. The germline V gene encodes CDR1 SNHLY and CDR2 FYNNEI. CDR3 length equals 15 residues. CDR3 sequence reads: CASSPRWGGLNEQFF. The CDR3 coding sequence is TGTGCCAGCAGTCCCCGCTGGGGGGGCCTCAATGAGCAGTTCTTC.

The chain couples TRBV12-3 or TRBV12-4 to TRBJ2-5; D possibly matches TRBD1 or TRBD2 (6 bases each). V was trimmed by 6 bases and J by 5 bases, leaving 16 bases between them. CDR3 length: 14 residues. CDR3 DNA sequence: TGTGCCAGCAGCCAGGGGACTGGAAGGGAGACCCAGTACTTC. It is translated as CASSQGTGRETQYF.

The chain carries TRBV7-1 and TRBJ1-5, with D maybe TRBD1 (5 bases). TRBV7-1 is classed as an ORF, of uncertain function. The CDR3 is made up of 14 amino acids. Trimming cost V 3 bases and J 1 base, with 7 bases left between them. The CDR3 DNA reads as TGTGCCAGCAGCTCCCGGGACAGCAATCAGCCCCAGCATTTT. Translated, it gives CASSSRDSNQPQHF.

This chain uses TRBV10-1 with TRBJ2-1; possibly TRBD2 for D (6 bases). Trimming left V 3 bases short and J 8 bases short, with 14 bases between. Germline V gene data show CDR1 as WNHNN and CDR2 as SYGVQD (reference sequence). The CDR3 extends over 14 amino acids. CDR3 sequence reads: CASSDGEWRDEQFF. CDR3 DNA sequence: TGCGCCAGCAGTGACGGGGAATGGAGGGATGAGCAGTTCTTC.

The rearrangement links TRBV20-1 to TRBJ2-7; D perhaps matches TRBD2 (6 bases). The germline V gene encodes CDR1 DFQATT and CDR2 SNEGSKA (reference sequence). This CDR3 has 14 amino acids. The CDR3 nucleotides are TGCACCACCCGGGGGTCGCCGGGTCCCTACGAGCAGTACGTC. This gives the protein CTTRGSPGPYEQYV.

The chain has TRBV23-1 and TRBJ1-2; D is unclear. TRBV23-1 is marked as an open reading frame, function uncertain. V was shortened by 4 bases and J by 8 bases, with 23 bases between the two germline ends. This CDR3 contains 16 residues. CDR3 coding DNA: TGCGCCAGCAGTCGCTCTAGAGTATTTTCTATGAGAGGCTACACCTTC. Protein sequence: CASSRSRVFSMRGYTF.

The rearrangement joins TRBV4-1 to TRBJ1-1, with D uncertain. Trimming took 3 bases from V and 0 from J, leaving 8 bases between them. CDR3 length equals 14 residues. Germline values: CDR1 MGHRA, CDR2 YSYEKL. CDR3: CASSQILLNTEAFF. Here the CDR3 DNA reads TGCGCCAGCAGCCAGATCCTGTTGAACACTGAAGCTTTCTTT.

The V call is TRBV6-6, the J call TRBJ2-5, with unresolved D. Germline CDR1 and CDR2: MNHNY and SVGAGI (reference sequence). CDR3 length: 12 amino acids. V was clipped by 2 bases and J by 1 base, with 2 bases between them. DNA of the CDR3: TGTGCCAGCAGTTACCCCCAAGAGACCCAGTACTTC. Residues: CASSYPQETQYF.

This rearrangement joins TRBV7-9 to TRBJ2-3; a possible D gene is TRBD1 (6 bases). The V end was cut by 6 bases, the J end by 1 base, with 11 bases between. CDR3 length: 14 residues. Germline V gene lookup returns CDR1 SEHNR and CDR2 FQNEAQ (reference sequence). The DNA for the CDR3 is TGTGCCAGCAGGGGGGCCCCCCGCACAGATACGCAGTATTTT. It specifies CASRGAPRTDTQYF.

The CDR3 loop reads CASSSYLANEQYF. In DNA, the CDR3 is TGTGCCAGCAGCTCATATCTAGCCAACGAGCAGTACTTC. The chain joins TRBV11-3 to TRBJ2-7, with D possibly matching TRBD2 (5 bases). V was trimmed by 4 bases and J by 5 bases, leaving 12 bases between them. Per germline, CDR1 SGHNT and CDR2 YENEEA. The CDR3 spans 13 residues.

This clonotype was counted once. This rearrangement joins TRBV6-4 to TRBJ2-5; 9 bases match TRBD2. Germline values: CDR1 MRHNA, CDR2 SNTAGT. The CDR3 has 15 residues. Trimming cost V 6 bases and J 4 bases; bases outside gene matches: 9. This CDR3 is CASSDVKRGAETQYF. In DNA form, the CDR3 reads TGTGCCAGCAGCGACGTGAAGCGGGGGGCAGAGACCCAGTACTTC.

This clonotype was detected only once. J is TRBJ1-1 and V is TRBV7-9; no clear D. Deletions cut 4 bases from V and 4 bases from J, with 10 bases between. The CDR3 extends over 13 amino acids. Germline CDR1 SEHNR, CDR2 FQNEAQ (reference sequence). CDR3 protein: CASSSPVFTEAFF. CDR3 nucleotides: TGTGCCAGCAGCTCCCCAGTATTCACTGAAGCTTTCTTT.

The V call is TRBV30, the J call TRBJ1-2; D gene unclear. The CDR3 extends over 10 amino acids. In germline, CDR1 is GTSNPN, CDR2 SVGIG (reference sequence). V was shortened by 5 bases and J by 7 bases, with 8 bases between the two germline ends. This chain's CDR3 is CAWARGGYTF. The CDR3 DNA reads as TGTGCCTGGGCGCGAGGTGGCTACACCTTC.